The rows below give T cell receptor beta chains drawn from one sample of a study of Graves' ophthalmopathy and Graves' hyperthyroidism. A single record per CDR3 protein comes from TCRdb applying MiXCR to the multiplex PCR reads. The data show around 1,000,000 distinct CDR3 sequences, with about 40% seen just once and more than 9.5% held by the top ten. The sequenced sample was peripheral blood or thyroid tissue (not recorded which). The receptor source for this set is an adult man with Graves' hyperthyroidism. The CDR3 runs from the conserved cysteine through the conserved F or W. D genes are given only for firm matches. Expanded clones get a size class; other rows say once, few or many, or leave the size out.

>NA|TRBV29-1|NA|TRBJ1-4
CSVLQPPGDGLLNEKLFF
TGCAGCGTCCTCCAACCCCCAGGGGACGGTCTCCTTAATGAAAAACTGTTTTTT
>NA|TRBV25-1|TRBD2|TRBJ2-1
CASSELATSGSRYNEQFF
TGTGCCAGCAGTGAGTTGGCGACTAGCGGGAGCCGTTACAATGAGCAGTTCTTC
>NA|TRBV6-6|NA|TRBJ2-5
CVSRAETQYF
TGTGTCAGCAGGGCGGAGACCCAGTACTTC
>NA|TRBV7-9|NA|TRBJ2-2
CASSTSDMSLNTGELFF
TGTGCCAGCAGCACCTCGGACATGTCCCTTAACACCGGGGAGCTGTTTTTT
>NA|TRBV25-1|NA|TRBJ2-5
CAWSDPWEKRETQYF
TGTGCCTGGAGTGACCCGTGGGAAAAACGGGAGACCCAGTACTTC
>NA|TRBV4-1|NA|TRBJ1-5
CASSHATRRRNQPQHF
TGCGCCAGCAGCCACGCCACGAGGCGGAGGAATCAGCCCCAGCATTTT
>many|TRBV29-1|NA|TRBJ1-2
CSVKGDTESGYTF
TGCAGCGTTAAAGGGGACACAGAGTCGGGCTACACCTTC
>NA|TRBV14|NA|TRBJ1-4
CASSTRDPRRNEKLFF
TGCGCCAGCAGCACCCGAGACCCCCGAAGAAATGAAAAACTGTTTTTT
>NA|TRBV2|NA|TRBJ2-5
CASRLASETQYF
TGTGCCAGCAGACTAGCTTCGGAGACCCAGTACTTC
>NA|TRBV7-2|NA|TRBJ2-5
CASSLAGRGVVETQYF
TGTGCCAGCAGCTTAGCTGGCAGGGGGGTGGTGGAGACCCAGTACTTC
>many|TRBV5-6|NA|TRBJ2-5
CASSWGTAVRDQYF
TGTGCCAGCAGTTGGGGGACGGCGGTGAGGGACCAGTACTTC
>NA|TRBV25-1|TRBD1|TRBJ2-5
CASSASRQGETQYF
TGTGCCAGCAGTGCTTCCCGACAGGGCGAGACCCAGTACTTC
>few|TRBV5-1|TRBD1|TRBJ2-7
CASSLELWDRGPHEQYF
TGCGCCAGCAGCTTGGAACTATGGGACAGGGGTCCCCACGAGCAGTACTTC
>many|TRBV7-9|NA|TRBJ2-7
CASSLEGGTYEQYF
TGTGCCAGCAGCTTAGAGGGCGGGACGTACGAGCAGTACTTC
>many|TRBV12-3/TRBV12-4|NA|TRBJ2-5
CASSGRRSETQYF
TGTGCCAGCAGTGGAAGGAGGTCGGAGACCCAGTACTTC
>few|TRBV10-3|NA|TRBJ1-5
CASSARGGPFGNQPQHF
TGTGCCAGCAGTGCCCGGGGGGGGCCCTTTGGGAATCAGCCCCAGCATTTT
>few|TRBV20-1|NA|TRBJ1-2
CSAMDRVRGSYGYTF
TGCAGTGCTATGGACCGGGTCAGGGGCTCTTATGGCTACACCTTC
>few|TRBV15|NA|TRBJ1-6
CATSKDGDYNSPLHF
TGTGCCACCAGCAAGGACGGAGATTATAATTCACCCCTCCACTTT
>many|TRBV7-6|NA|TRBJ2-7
CASSLTAGSYEQYF
TGTGCCAGCAGCTTAACAGCAGGTTCCTACGAGCAGTACTTC
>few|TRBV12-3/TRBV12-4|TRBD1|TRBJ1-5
CASSYNRGVNQPQHF
TGTGCCAGCAGTTATAACAGGGGAGTTAATCAGCCCCAGCATTTT
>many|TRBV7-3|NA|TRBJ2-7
CASSLTRDHEQYF
TGTGCCAGCAGCTTGACCAGGGACCACGAGCAGTACTTC
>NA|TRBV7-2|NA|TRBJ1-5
CASSLGGAGINQPQHF
TGCGCCAGCAGTCTAGGGGGGGCGGGAATTAATCAGCCCCAGCATTTT